This entry describes one T cell receptor beta chain. V was pared by 0 bases and J by 7 bases, with 15 bases between. Germline loops: CDR1 KGHSH, CDR2 LQKENI. CDR3 size: 15 residues. This specimen comes from a study of blood T cell repertoires in COVID-19. About the study: Sites across the United States, Italy and Spain contributed samples from acute and convalescent COVID-19. The analysed material was cDNA or gDNA that came from T cells, B-cell-depleted T cells, or PBMCs.

Original processing notes: Estimation of nucleated cell counts was performed using reference gene primer amplification. Method: immunoSEQ multiplex PCR; TCRdb's copy keeps in-frame clones and lacks some. V and J calls plus clone size are reproduced from that table; the DNA served to infer D and trimming. The repertoire holds approximately 140,000 clones, with over 70% as singletons. The clonotype originates from a man aged 55-75 years with active or convalescent COVID-19. The sequenced material came from peripheral blood. This chain connects TRBV18 to TRBJ2-5, with D perhaps TRBD2 (5 bases). This CDR3 reads CASSPPNQGGGTQYF. The CDR3 DNA follows: TGTGCCAGCTCACCACCGAATCAAGGTGGAGGGACCCAGTACTTC.